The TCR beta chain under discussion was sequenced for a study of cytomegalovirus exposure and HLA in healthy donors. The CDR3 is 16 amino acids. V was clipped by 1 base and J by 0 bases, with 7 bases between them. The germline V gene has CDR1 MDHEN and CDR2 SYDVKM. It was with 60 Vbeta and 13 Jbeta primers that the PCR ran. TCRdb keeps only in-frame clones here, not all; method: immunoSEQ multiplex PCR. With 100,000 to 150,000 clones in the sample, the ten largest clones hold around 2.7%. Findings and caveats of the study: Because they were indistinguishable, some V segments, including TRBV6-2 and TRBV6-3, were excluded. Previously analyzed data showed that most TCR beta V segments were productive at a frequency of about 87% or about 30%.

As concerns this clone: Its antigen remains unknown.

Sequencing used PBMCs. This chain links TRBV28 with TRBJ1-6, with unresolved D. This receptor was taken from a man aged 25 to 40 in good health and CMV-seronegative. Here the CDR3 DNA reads TGTGCCAGCAGTTTATCCTGGAGCTCCTATAATTCACCCCTCCACTTT. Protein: CASSLSWSSYNSPLHF.